Given below is one T cell receptor beta chain in context. Its target is unknown. Both 60 Vbeta primers and 13 Jbeta primers went into the PCR. Here immunoSEQ multiplex PCR was the method, and the copy in TCRdb shows in-frame clones only, minus some. The table has 110,000 or so clones, about 68% seen once. The sample is drawn from a study of cytomegalovirus exposure and HLA in healthy donors. Overall study results and limits: Among the most significant clusters, several appeared linked to common viral pathogens in a later analysis. Apparent HLA restriction characterized most CMV-associated TCR beta chains in a later analysis.

This CDR3 is built from 15 residues. Per germline, CDR1 SGDLS and CDR2 YYNGEE. The J segment lost 5 bases and the V segment lost 3 bases, leaving 9 bases of the junction unmatched. The clonotype comes from a woman aged 40-49 years in good health and CMV-seropositive. The sequencing input was PBMCs. The chain recombines TRBV9 with TRBJ2-7, with 9 bases identical to TRBD1. The CDR3 nucleotides are TGTGCCAGCAGCGGTGGCCGGACAGGGGACCACGAGCAGTACTTC. This codes for CASSGGRTGDHEQYF. Drawing the rest from reference TRBV9 and TRBJ2-7, the complete variable domain is DSGVTQTPKHLITATGQRVTLRCSPRSGDLSVYWYQQSLDQGLQFLIQYYNGEERAKGNILERFSAQQFPDLHSELNLSSLELGDSALYFCASSGGRTGDHEQYFGPGTRLTVT.